Presented here are 7 T cell receptor beta chains from one specimen sequenced in a study of blood T cell repertoires in COVID-19. This table comes from immunoSEQ multiplex PCR, and its TCRdb copy is limited to in-frame clones, with some not included. This table holds roughly 230,000 clones, 70% to 85% found once. What was sequenced was PBMCs or T cells enriched from blood (not recorded which). The receptors come from a woman in her sixties or seventies who had recovered from COVID-19.

The chain is built from TRBV27 and TRBJ1-2; 9 bases line up with TRBD1. This CDR3 is built from 14 residues. The V gene end was trimmed by 3 bases and the J gene end by 4 bases; junction bases not matched to a gene: 3. From germline, CDR1 is MNHEY and CDR2 SMNVEV (reference sequence). CDR3 nucleotide sequence: TGTGCCAGCAGTTTGGGACAGGGAGGCTATGGCTACACCTTC. It translates to CASSLGQGGYGYTF.

This chain links TRBV9 with TRBJ2-3; TRBD2 might be the D (6 bases). Germline V gene sequence: CDR1 SGDLS, CDR2 YYNGEE. The length of the CDR3 is 15 residues. V lost 4 bases, J lost 4 bases, and 16 bases lay in between. CDR3: CASSPRSGSADTQYF. The CDR3 coding sequence is TGTGCCAGCAGCCCACGCAGCGGGTCGGCAGATACGCAGTATTTT.

This chain connects TRBV27 to TRBJ2-1; 9 bases map to TRBD2. The V segment lost 7 bases and the J segment 4 bases; nucleotides outside the gene matches: 8. Germline CDR1 reads MNHEY; CDR2 reads SMNVEV (reference sequence). The CDR3 is 15 amino acids. CDR3 residues: CASIRSGGAYNEQFF. CDR3 sequence (DNA): TGTGCCAGCATTCGTAGCGGGGGTGCGTACAATGAGCAGTTCTTC.

The V gene is TRBV19, the J gene TRBJ2-7; TRBD2 is a possible D gene (6 bases). Germline loops: CDR1 LNHDA, CDR2 SQIVND (reference sequence). Between the trimmed V and J ends, which lost 3 bases and 4 bases, there was a span of 13 bases. The CDR3 loop spans 14 amino acids. In nucleotides, the CDR3 is TGTGCCAGTAGTATTATGACGGGGAGGTACGAGCAGTACTTC. This encodes CASSIMTGRYEQYF.

The chain links TRBV29-1 to TRBJ1-3; perhaps TRBD1 as D (5 bases). This CDR3 comprises 15 residues. Trimming stripped 0 bases from V and 6 bases from J, with 15 bases between. Looked up from germline, CDR1 is SQVTM and CDR2 is ANQGSEA. CDR3: CSVEDRPGMENTIYF. The CDR3 nucleotides are TGCAGCGTTGAAGATCGGCCAGGGATGGAAAACACCATATATTTT.

The CDR3 sequence: CASSLGIAGTYTDTQYF. The CDR3 nucleotides read TGTGCCAGCAGCCTGGGAATTGCGGGAACTTACACAGATACGCAGTATTTT. The chain uses TRBV14 and TRBJ2-3; maybe TRBD2 (6 bases). This CDR3 region has 17 residues. V lost 4 bases to trimming and J lost 2 bases, with 19 bases between them. The germline V gene has CDR1 SGHDN and CDR2 FVKESK.

This clone was seen a handful of times. CDR3 sequence reads: CASSQDYSEAFF. CDR3 nucleotides: TGCGCCAGCAGCCAAGATTATAGTGAAGCTTTCTTT. The gene calls are TRBV4-3 and TRBJ1-1; no clear D. The CDR3 contains 12 residues. Per germline, CDR1 LGHNA and CDR2 YSLEER. Trimming pared 0 bases from V and 7 bases from J, leaving 6 bases between.